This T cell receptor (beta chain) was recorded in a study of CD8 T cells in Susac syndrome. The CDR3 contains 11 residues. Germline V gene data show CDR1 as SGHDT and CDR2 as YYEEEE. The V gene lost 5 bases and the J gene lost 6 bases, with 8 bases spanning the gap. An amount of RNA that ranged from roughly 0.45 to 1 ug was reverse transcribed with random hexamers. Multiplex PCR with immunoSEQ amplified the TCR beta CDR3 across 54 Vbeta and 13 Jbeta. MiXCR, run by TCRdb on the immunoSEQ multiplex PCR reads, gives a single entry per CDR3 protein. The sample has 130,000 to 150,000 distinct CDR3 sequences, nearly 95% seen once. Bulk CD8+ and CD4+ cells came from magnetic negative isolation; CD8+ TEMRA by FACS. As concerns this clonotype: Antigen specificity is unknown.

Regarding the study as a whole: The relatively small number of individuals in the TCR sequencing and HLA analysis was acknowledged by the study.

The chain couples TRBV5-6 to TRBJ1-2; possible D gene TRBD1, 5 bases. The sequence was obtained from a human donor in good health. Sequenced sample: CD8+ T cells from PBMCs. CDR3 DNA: TGTGCCAGCAGAGCAGGGAATGGCTACACCTTC. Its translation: CASRAGNGYTF.